The 23 T cell receptor beta chains reported below all come from one sample, sequenced in a study of T cells after somatic rescue of genetic block. TCRdb's table, derived via immunoSEQ multiplex PCR, lists solely in-frame clones and lacks some. Among roughly 55,000 clones, around 96% were seen once, and the ten largest hold approximately 0.075%. The material sequenced was peripheral blood mononuclear cells (PBMCs). The receptors shown here come from a child under two years old.

The CDR3 region has the DNA TGTGCCAGGGCGGGACGAGGCACTGAAGCTTTCTTT. Its protein is CARAGRGTEAFF. The chain links TRBV2 to TRBJ1-1; tentative D call: TRBD1 (5 bases). The ends were cut back, 9 bases at V and 4 bases at J, with 12 bases in the middle. The CDR3 totals 12 residues. CDR1 is SNHLY and CDR2 is FYNNEI in the germline V gene. The full variable domain, its missing parts supplied by reference TRBV2 and TRBJ1-1, is EPEVTQTPSHQVTQMGQEVILRCVPISNHLYFYWYRQILGQKVEFLVSFYNNEISEKSEIFDDQFSVERPDGSNFTLKIRSTKLEDSAMYFCARAGRGTEAFFGQGTRLTVV.

Notes on this clone: Other nucleotide sequences from this sample produce the same CDR3. The V gene is TRBV11-2, the J gene TRBJ1-5; D might be TRBD1 (6 bases). The CDR3 totals 13 residues. Deletions cut 0 bases from V and 6 bases from J, with 6 bases between. Germline values: CDR1 SGHAT, CDR2 FQNNGV. CDR3 nucleotides: TGTGCCAGCAGCTTAGACAGGGGTCAGCCCCAGCATTTT. Amino acids: CASSLDRGQPQHF.

Regarding this clone: This CDR3 is also generated by other DNA sequences in the sample. This chain connects TRBV7-9 to TRBJ2-4; D is possibly TRBD1 or TRBD2 (5 bases each). Germline CDR1 reads SEHNR; CDR2 reads FQNEAQ (reference sequence). The V end was cut by 1 base, the J end by 1 base, with 5 bases between. The CDR3 spans 14 residues. The CDR3: CASSLGGAKNIQYF. As DNA, the CDR3 is TGTGCCAGCAGCTTAGGGGGGGCCAAAAACATTCAGTACTTC.

The J gene is TRBJ2-7, the V gene TRBV10-3; 10 bases line up with TRBD2. J gave up 6 bases and V 4 bases, and 0 bases lay outside the gene matches. This CDR3 is 12 amino acids long. Germline V gene data show CDR1 as ENHRY and CDR2 as SYGVKD. DNA for the CDR3: TGTGCCATCAGTGCTAGCGGGAGCGAGCAGTACTTC. This gives the protein CAISASGSEQYF.

The gene calls are TRBV7-9 and TRBJ2-2; 10 nucleotides match TRBD2. The CDR3 length is 15 residues. Germline V lookup: CDR1 SEHNR, CDR2 FQNEAQ (reference sequence). With V trimmed by 8 bases and J by 7 bases, 10 bases remained unmatched. The CDR3 nucleotides are TGTGCCAGCGGTCTCCTAGCGGGAGTCATCGGGGAGCTGTTTTTT. It specifies CASGLLAGVIGELFF.

The chain uses TRBV6-5 and TRBJ2-7, with 7 bases aligning to TRBD2. With V trimmed by 0 bases and J by 6 bases, 5 bases remained unmatched. The V gene's germline CDR1 is MNHEY and CDR2 SVGAGI. This CDR3 contains 14 residues. CDR3 in DNA: TGTGCCAGCAGTTACTCAGGGCGGGAGAGCGAGCAGTACTTC. Translated, it gives CASSYSGRESEQYF.

The J gene is TRBJ2-7, the V gene TRBV7-9; D not resolved. The CDR3 length is 13 residues. V was pared by 2 bases and J by 7 bases, with 12 bases between. Germline CDR1 is SEHNR and CDR2 is FQNEAQ (reference sequence). This CDR3 is CASSLNLFREQYF. The CDR3 DNA reads TGTGCCAGCAGCTTAAATCTATTCCGAGAGCAGTACTTC.

In nucleotides, the CDR3 is TGCAGCGTTGTGGAGGACATGCTCAACACTGAAGCTTTCTTT. Translation gives CSVVEDMLNTEAFF. V and J are TRBV29-1 and TRBJ1-1, with a weak D call TRBD1 (5 bases). Germline assignment: CDR1 SQVTM and CDR2 ANQGSEA. This CDR3 spans 14 amino acids. Trimming took 4 bases from V and 2 from J, leaving 14 bases between them. Supplemented by reference TRBV29-1 and TRBJ1-1, the full variable domain reads SAVISQKPSRDICQRGTSLTIQCQVDSQVTMMFWYRQQPGQSLTLIATANQGSEATYESGFVIDKFPISRPNLTFSTLTVSNMSPEDSSIYLCSVVEDMLNTEAFFGQGTRLTVV.

This chain links TRBV7-2 with TRBJ1-5, with D unresolved. The CDR3 sequence is 15 residues long. Looked up from germline, CDR1 is SGHTA and CDR2 is FQGNSA. The V gene lost 0 bases and the J gene lost 1 base, with 7 bases spanning the gap. The CDR3 loop is CASSLAPGSNQPQHF. As DNA, the CDR3 is TGTGCCAGCAGCTTAGCCCCTGGGAGCAATCAGCCCCAGCATTTT. The full variable domain, in which reference TRBV7-2 and TRBJ1-5 provide the parts outside the CDR3, is GAGVSQSPSNKVTEKGKDVELRCDPISGHTALYWYRQSLGQGLEFLIYFQGNSAPDKSGLPSDRFSAERTGGSVSTLTIQRTQQEDSAVYLCASSLAPGSNQPQHFGDGTRLSIL.

Turning to this clone: The germline gene is not matched at one end of the junction; a read error may be the cause. The J gene is TRBJ2-1, the V gene TRBV5-1; 7 nucleotides match TRBD2. The CDR3 contains 17 residues. In germline, CDR1 is SGHRS, CDR2 YFSETQ. CDR3 sequence: CASSLGRGSGVYNEQFF. DNA for the CDR3: TGCGCCAGCAGTTTGGGCCGAGGGAGCGGGGTGTACAATGAGCAGTTCTTC.

The chain joins TRBV4-2 to TRBJ2-3, with D perhaps assigned TRBD1 or TRBD2 (5 bases each). Germline V CDR1 and CDR2: LGHNA, YNFKEQ. This CDR3 spans 16 amino acids. The ends were cut back, 1 base at V and 3 bases at J, with 14 bases in the middle. The CDR3 DNA follows: TGTGCCAGCAGCCAAGTGGGGGACCCCCTAACAGATACGCAGTATTTT. Its protein product is CASSQVGDPLTDTQYF.

This sequence joins TRBV4-1 and TRBJ2-5; unclear D gene. V was trimmed by 0 bases and J by 5 bases, leaving 10 bases between them. CDR1 and CDR2 from the germline V gene are MGHRA and YSYEKL. The CDR3 is made up of 14 amino acids. CDR3 bases: TGCGCCAGCAGCCAAGATGGCTCTCAGGAGACCCAGTACTTC. Amino acid sequence: CASSQDGSQETQYF.

The J gene is TRBJ2-1, the V gene TRBV6-6; D not resolved. V was cut by 0 bases and J by 9 bases, with 3 bases left in between. Germline CDR1 MNHNY, CDR2 SVGAGI (reference sequence). CDR3 length: 11 residues. The CDR3: CASSYSGEQFF. CDR3 nucleotides: TGTGCCAGCAGTTACTCCGGTGAGCAGTTCTTC.

The chain carries TRBV5-1 and TRBJ2-3; 7 nucleotides agree with TRBD2. Trimming took 0 bases from V and 0 from J; bases not matched to a gene: 7. The CDR3 contains 17 residues. Germline values: CDR1 SGHRS, CDR2 YFSETQ. CDR3 DNA sequence: TGCGCCAGCAGCTTGGCCCTGACGGGAGGAAGCACAGATACGCAGTATTTT. Translated, it gives CASSLALTGGSTDTQYF. Looking up the rest from reference TRBV5-1 and TRBJ2-3 gives the full variable domain: KAGVTQTPRYLIKTRGQQVTLSCSPISGHRSVSWYQQTPGQGLQFLFEYFSETQRNKGNFPGRFSGRQFSNSRSEMNVSTLELGDSALYLCASSLALTGGSTDTQYFGPGTRLTVL.

The V gene is TRBV9, the J gene TRBJ1-2, with TRBD1 matching over 10 bases. There are 14 residues in the CDR3. Trimming removed 0 bases from V and 8 bases from J; junction bases left unmatched: 4. Germline CDR1 and CDR2: SGDLS and YYNGEE. The CDR3 bases are TGTGCCAGCAGCGTAGAAGGGACAGGGGCCGGCTACACCTTC. Its translation is CASSVEGTGAGYTF.

The genes are TRBV7-9 and TRBJ2-2; D gene ambiguous. V was shortened by 0 bases and J by 1 base, with 9 bases between the two germline ends. CDR3 length: 16 residues. The germline gives CDR1 SEHNR, CDR2 FQNEAQ (reference sequence). The CDR3 sequence is CASSLAPRLNTGELFF. DNA of the CDR3: TGTGCCAGCAGCTTAGCGCCGCGGTTGAACACCGGGGAGCTGTTTTTT.

This chain uses TRBV6-7 with TRBJ2-6; TRBD1 agrees at 8 bases. TRBV6-7 is recorded as an ORF, its role being uncertain. V was clipped by 5 bases and J by 3 bases; unmatched bases: 0. The CDR3 totals 14 residues. The CDR3 reads CASSDRGGANVLTF. CDR3 sequence (DNA): TGTGCCAGCAGTGACAGGGGTGGGGCCAACGTCCTGACTTTC.

The V and J genes are TRBV30 and TRBJ2-2; TRBD2 agrees at 16 bases. Germline CDR1 reads GTSNPN; CDR2 reads SVGIG (reference sequence). With 4 bases clipped from V and 3 bases from J, the junction kept 5 bases outside the gene matches. CDR3 length: 17 residues. The CDR3 is CAWIPGLAGGDTGELFF. In DNA form, the CDR3 reads TGTGCCTGGATCCCGGGACTAGCGGGGGGGGACACCGGGGAGCTGTTTTTT.

This chain links TRBV10-1 with TRBJ2-7; D is uncertain. V was cut by 3 bases and J by 0 bases, with 0 bases left in between. In germline, CDR1 is WNHNN, CDR2 SYGVQD (reference sequence). The CDR3 is 11 residues long. CDR3 bases: TGCGCCAGCAGTGACTCCTACGAGCAGTACTTC. This translates into CASSDSYEQYF.

The rearrangement uses TRBV5-4 and TRBJ1-1, with D possibly TRBD1 on 5 matching bases. The CDR3 length is 15 residues. CDR1 is SGHNT, CDR2 YYREEE, per germline (reference sequence). Trimming took 0 bases from V and 0 from J, leaving 9 bases between them. The CDR3 coding sequence is TGTGCCAGCAGCTTGGCAGGGTTTTTGAACACTGAAGCTTTCTTT. It translates to CASSLAGFLNTEAFF.

The V call is TRBV7-2, the J call TRBJ2-3, with unresolved D. CDR1 SGHTA and CDR2 FQGNSA come from the germline V gene. Trimming shortened V by 4 bases and J by 7 bases, and 6 bases separated the two germline ends. The CDR3 is made up of 11 amino acids. The CDR3 protein is CASSSSYTQYF. The CDR3 DNA reads TGTGCCAGCAGCTCCTCCTATACGCAGTATTTT. The complete variable domain, with remaining parts taken from reference TRBV7-2 and TRBJ2-3, reads GAGVSQSPSNKVTEKGKDVELRCDPISGHTALYWYRQSLGQGLEFLIYFQGNSAPDKSGLPSDRFSAERTGGSVSTLTIQRTQQEDSAVYLCASSSSYTQYFGPGTRLTVL.

Note on this clone: The junction differs from germline at one of its ends, possibly a read error. The chain recombines TRBV2 with TRBJ2-7, with 9 bases fitting TRBD1. The CDR3 has 12 residues. From germline, CDR1 is SNHLY and CDR2 FYNNEI. CDR3 amino acids: CASSSGQGLFCF. In DNA, the CDR3 is TGTGCCAGCAGCTCCGGACAGGGGTTATTTTGCTTC.

As for this clone: The junction shows a germline mismatch at one end, possibly a read error. J is TRBJ2-7 and V is TRBV7-7, with 13 positions matching TRBD2. This CDR3 is 17 amino acids long. Per germline, CDR1 SSHAT and CDR2 FNYEAQ (reference sequence). CDR3: CASRPSGTSGTSYEQYF. The CDR3 DNA sequence: TGTGCTAGCAGGCCTTCCGGGACTAGCGGGACCTCCTACGAGCAGTACTTC.